The table lists the clone carrying this TCR beta chain with a few counts. What it binds is unknown. All gene names here are mouse names. TCRdb keeps only in-frame clones here, not all; method: immunoSEQ multiplex PCR. The repertoire holds some 11,000 clones, with more than 30% as singletons. This sample stems from a study of tissue T cells after allogeneic stem cell transplantation. Notes on the study in general: Anatomically similar tissues had similar TCR repertoires within each patient. Tissue-detected TCR repertoire was only partly captured by blood and spleen T cells. The study did not identify alloreactive or antigen-specific tissue TCRs, and some clones might be persisting host cells. Shared clones across patients were few; motif clustering revealed tissue-specific shared signatures.

Described time point: mouse harvest day 7 after allogeneic transplant. The graft held 10^6 splenic CD5+ T cells and 10^7 T-cell-depleted bone marrow cells. The sequencing sample was made of skin. The clonotype originates from a female BALB/c mouse given C57BL/6 T cells with graft-versus-host disease after an allogeneic hematopoietic cell transplant.

CDR3 region: CASSPDRARNERLFF. Incomplete CDR3 DNA: TGTGCCAGCAGTCCAGACAGGGCCCGCAACGAAAGATTATTT. The chain employs TRBV26 and TRBJ1-4, with 7 nucleotides matching TRBD1. With the read ending 1 residue before the CDR3 end, the germline J gene is used to fill in that end. CDR1 is KGHPV, CDR2 FQNQEV, per germline (reference sequence). Trimming cost V 4 bases and J 4 bases; bases outside gene matches: 6. The CDR3 is made up of 15 amino acids.